These 2 T cell receptor beta chains were sequenced from one sample in a study of T cell responses to AZD1222 COVID-19 vaccine listed by TCRdb under 2021. The time point label corresponds to: baseline before first vaccination. The library was obtained by the immunoSEQ multiplex PCR assay. Not all clones reach the TCRdb copy of this immuneACCESS table, which keeps in-frame sequences only. Checked studies attribute under half of the gap to unresolved V genes and leave the rest unexplained. This sample comprises over 100,000 clones, 92% of them detected only once. The biggest ten clones account for over 1.5% of the sample. This material consisted of peripheral blood, taken on day 0 of AZD1222 vaccination. The receptors derive from an adult in good health.

This chain uses TRBV6-2 or TRBV6-3 with TRBJ1-2; no reliable D call. Between the trimmed V and J ends, which lost 0 bases and 4 bases, there was a span of 9 bases. Germline CDR1 and CDR2: MNHEY and SVGEGT. This CDR3 spans 14 amino acids. Here the CDR3 DNA reads TGTGCCAGCAGTTACTCCCCAACTGTCTATGGCTACACCTTC. Protein product: CASSYSPTVYGYTF.

The gene calls are TRBV6-5 and TRBJ2-1; TRBD2 aligns across 9 bases. Germline CDR1 is MNHEY and CDR2 is SVGAGI. This CDR3 comprises 11 residues. The V gene end was trimmed by 6 bases and the J gene end by 12 bases; junction bases not matched to a gene: 3. For the CDR3, the DNA is TGTGCCAGCAGCCAACTAGCGGGGCAGTTCTTC. Translating it yields CASSQLAGQFF.